This is a list of T cell receptor beta chains from one sample in a study of cytomegalovirus exposure and HLA in healthy donors. Profiled with immunoSEQ multiplex PCR; TCRdb holds only in-frame clones, not every one. The repertoire holds some 120,000 clones, with 73% as singletons. Sequencing was carried out using PBMCs. These receptors all stem from a man aged 60 to 75 in good health and CMV-seropositive. The CDR3 runs from the conserved cysteine through the conserved F or W. Fields, in order: V gene, D gene, clone size, J gene, CDR3 protein. The D gene is left open where the match is weak. Size tells how often a clone was seen (once, few, many) or the class of an expanded clone, and some rows leave it out.

V gene: TRBV9; D gene: .; clone size: .; J gene: TRBJ1-3; CDR3 protein: CASSVGGGGYGNTIYF
V gene: TRBV18; D gene: TRBD2; clone size: few; J gene: TRBJ2-5; CDR3 protein: CASSPGLAGKETQYF
V gene: TRBV5-1; D gene: TRBD1; clone size: .; J gene: TRBJ2-3; CDR3 protein: CASSLGQGADTQYF
V gene: TRBV30; D gene: .; clone size: .; J gene: TRBJ1-5; CDR3 protein: CAWSVSRDQPQHF
V gene: TRBV6-1; D gene: .; clone size: .; J gene: TRBJ2-3; CDR3 protein: CASTPRKTSTDTQYF
V gene: TRBV19; D gene: TRBD1; clone size: .; J gene: TRBJ1-5; CDR3 protein: CASRRDRGPEFNQPQHF
V gene: TRBV6-5; D gene: TRBD1; clone size: .; J gene: TRBJ1-5; CDR3 protein: CASNPGGGNQPQHF
V gene: TRBV19; D gene: .; clone size: .; J gene: TRBJ1-2; CDR3 protein: CASSVSNSGYGYTF
V gene: TRBV28; D gene: TRBD2; clone size: .; J gene: TRBJ2-5; CDR3 protein: CASSAGTSGGETQYF
V gene: TRBV18; D gene: .; clone size: .; J gene: TRBJ2-7; CDR3 protein: CASSPARATYEQYF
V gene: TRBV14; D gene: .; clone size: .; J gene: TRBJ1-6; CDR3 protein: CASSQDQRGYNSPLHF
V gene: TRBV2; D gene: .; clone size: .; J gene: TRBJ2-7; CDR3 protein: CASSVRGHYEQYF